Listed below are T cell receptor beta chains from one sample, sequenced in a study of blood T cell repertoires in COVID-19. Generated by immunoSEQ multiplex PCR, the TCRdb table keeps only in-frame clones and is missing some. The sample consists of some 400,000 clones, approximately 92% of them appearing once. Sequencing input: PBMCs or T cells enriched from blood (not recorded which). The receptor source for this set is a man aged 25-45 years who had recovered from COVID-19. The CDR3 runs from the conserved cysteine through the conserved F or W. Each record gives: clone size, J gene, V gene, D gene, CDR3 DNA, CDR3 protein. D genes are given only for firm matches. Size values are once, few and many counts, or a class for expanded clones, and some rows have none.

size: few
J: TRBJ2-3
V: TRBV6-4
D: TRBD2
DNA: TGTGCCAGCAGAATAGCGGGAGGATCCACAGATACGCAGTATTTT
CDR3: CASRIAGGSTDTQYF

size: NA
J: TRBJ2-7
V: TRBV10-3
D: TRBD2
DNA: TGTGCCATCAGCCAAGACCCTCCGCTAGCGGGAACGGGGGAGCAGTACTTC
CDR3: CAISQDPPLAGTGEQYF

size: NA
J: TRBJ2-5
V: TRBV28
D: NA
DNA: TGTGCCAGCAGTTTAAGGCGGTACGGGGCCCAGTACTTC
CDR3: CASSLRRYGAQYF

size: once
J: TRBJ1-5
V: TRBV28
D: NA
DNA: TGTGCCAGCAGTGGGGCAGCCAAAAGCAATCAGCCCCAGCATTTT
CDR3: CASSGAAKSNQPQHF

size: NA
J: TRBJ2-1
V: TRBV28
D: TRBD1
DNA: TGTGCCAGCAGTACGGACAGGGGGCGTTATGAGCAGTTCTTC
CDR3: CASSTDRGRYEQFF

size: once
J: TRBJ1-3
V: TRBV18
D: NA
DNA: TGTGCCAGCTCTCCCGACAGGACCTCTGGAAACACCATATATTTT
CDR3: CASSPDRTSGNTIYF

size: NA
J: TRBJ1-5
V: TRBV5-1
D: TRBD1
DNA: TGCGCCAGCAGCTTCGAGGGGGCCGGTCAGCCCCAGCATTTT
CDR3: CASSFEGAGQPQHF

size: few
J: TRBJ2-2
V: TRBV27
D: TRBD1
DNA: TGTGCCAGCAGCCGGGACAGGGGAAACACCGGGGAGCTGTTTTTT
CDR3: CASSRDRGNTGELFF

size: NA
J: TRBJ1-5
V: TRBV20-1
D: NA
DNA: TGCAGTGCTAGTCGGGGGACTAGGGGCAATCAGCCCCAGCATTTT
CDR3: CSASRGTRGNQPQHF

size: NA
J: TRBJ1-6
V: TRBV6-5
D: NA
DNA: TGTGCCAGCAGGGCAGGCTCCAATTCACCCCTCCACTTT
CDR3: CASRAGSNSPLHF

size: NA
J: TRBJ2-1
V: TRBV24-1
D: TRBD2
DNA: TGTGCCACCAGTGAATCTAGCGGGATTGAGCAGTTCTTC
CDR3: CATSESSGIEQFF

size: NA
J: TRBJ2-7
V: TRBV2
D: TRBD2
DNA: TGTGCCAGCATCAATCCGGGGGGGGCCTACGAGCAGTACTTC
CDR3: CASINPGGAYEQYF

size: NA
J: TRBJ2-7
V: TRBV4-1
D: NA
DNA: TGCGCCAGCAGCCAAGATCGGAGGGTAGGCAGGGGAGGGGTGGCGGACGAGCAGTACTTC
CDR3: CASSQDRRVGRGGVADEQYF

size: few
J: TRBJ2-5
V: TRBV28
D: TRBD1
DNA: TGTGCCAGCAGTTATCGTCCACAGGGGACCCAAGAGACCCAGTACTTC
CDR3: CASSYRPQGTQETQYF

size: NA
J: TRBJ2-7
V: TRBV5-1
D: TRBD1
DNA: TGCGCCAGCAGCCTGCACCGGGACAGGGGCGACGAGCAGTACTTC
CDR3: CASSLHRDRGDEQYF

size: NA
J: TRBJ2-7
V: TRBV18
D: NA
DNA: TGTGCCAGCTCACCAAACAGTATCTACGAGCAGTACTTC
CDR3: CASSPNSIYEQYF

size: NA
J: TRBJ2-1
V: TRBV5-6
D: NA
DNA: TGTGCCAGCAGCTTGTGGGGCGATGAGCAGTTCTTC
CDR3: CASSLWGDEQFF

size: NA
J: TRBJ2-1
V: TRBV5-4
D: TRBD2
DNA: TGTGCCAGCAGCTTGGCCGGGTGGGAGGGAACGAATGAGCAGTTCTTC
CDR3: CASSLAGWEGTNEQFF

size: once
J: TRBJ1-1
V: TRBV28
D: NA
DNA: TGTGCCAGCAGTTTATCGGAGGGGATGAACACTGAAGCTTTCTTT
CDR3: CASSLSEGMNTEAFF

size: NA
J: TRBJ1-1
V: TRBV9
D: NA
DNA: TGTGCCAGCAGCGGATCGGGGAAGACCATGGGCAGCTTGAACACTGAAGCTTTCTTT
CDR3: CASSGSGKTMGSLNTEAFF

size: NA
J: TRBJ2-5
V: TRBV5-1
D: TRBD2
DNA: TGCGCCAGCAGCTTGGTTGGAATCCCAGTGGGAGGGCGGGCAGAGACCCAGTACTTC
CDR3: CASSLVGIPVGGRAETQYF

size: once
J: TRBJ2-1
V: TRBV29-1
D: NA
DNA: TGCAGCGTTGAAGAGATGGGGGCTTGGGGAGTCAATGAGCAGTTCTTC
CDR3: CSVEEMGAWGVNEQFF

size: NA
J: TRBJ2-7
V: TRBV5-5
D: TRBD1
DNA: TGTGCCAGCAGCCGCGGTCGTGCGACAGGGGGCCCCTACGAGCAGTACTTC
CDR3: CASSRGRATGGPYEQYF

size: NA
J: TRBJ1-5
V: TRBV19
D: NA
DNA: TGTGCCAGTAGTTCACGGGAGGGGGTTCAGCCCCAGCATTTT
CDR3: CASSSREGVQPQHF

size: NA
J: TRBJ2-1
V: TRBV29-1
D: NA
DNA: TGCAGCGTTGAAGATCGGGGAGCAGGGCAGTTCTTC
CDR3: CSVEDRGAGQFF

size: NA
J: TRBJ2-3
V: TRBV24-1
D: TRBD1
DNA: TGTGCCACCAGTCCGGGACAGGTTTCGACAGATACGCAGTATTTT
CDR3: CATSPGQVSTDTQYF

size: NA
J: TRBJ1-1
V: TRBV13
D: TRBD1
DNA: TGTGCCAGCAGCTTAGGAAAGTTTACCGGGACAGGGGGCACTGAAGCTTTCTTT
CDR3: CASSLGKFTGTGGTEAFF

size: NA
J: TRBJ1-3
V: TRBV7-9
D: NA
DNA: TGTGCCAGCAGTTATCCGACAGCTGGAAACACCATATATTTT
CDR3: CASSYPTAGNTIYF

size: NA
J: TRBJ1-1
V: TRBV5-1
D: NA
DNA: TGCGCCAGCAGCTTGGCCGGAGGGTCGGTCACTGAAGCTTTCTTT
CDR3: CASSLAGGSVTEAFF

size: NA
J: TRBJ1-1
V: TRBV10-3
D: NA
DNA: TGTGCCATCAGTACGCATGGGGCAACTGAAGCTTTCTTT
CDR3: CAISTHGATEAFF

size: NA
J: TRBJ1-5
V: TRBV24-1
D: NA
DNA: TGTGCCACCAGTGAAAGCAGGGGCGGCAATCAGCCCCAGCATTTT
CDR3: CATSESRGGNQPQHF

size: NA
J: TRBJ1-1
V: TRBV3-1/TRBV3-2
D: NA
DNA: TGTGCCAGCAGTCCGTTAAGGGGGAGGGGCGCGTTCACTGAAGCTTTCTTT
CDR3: CASSPLRGRGAFTEAFF

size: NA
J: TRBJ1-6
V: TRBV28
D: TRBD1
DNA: TGTGCCAGCAGTTTAACCGGGACAGGAAGATCCTATAATTCACCCCTCCACTTT
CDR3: CASSLTGTGRSYNSPLHF

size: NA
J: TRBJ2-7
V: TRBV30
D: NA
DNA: TGTGCCTTAGACAGGTTTAACGAGCAGTACTTC
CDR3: CALDRFNEQYF

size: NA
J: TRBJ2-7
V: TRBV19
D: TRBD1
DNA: TGTGCCAGTAGCCGACAGGGGGCCGACTACGAGCAGTACTTC
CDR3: CASSRQGADYEQYF

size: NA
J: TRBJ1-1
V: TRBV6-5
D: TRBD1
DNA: TGTGCGGCTAAAACAGGGGTGAACACTGAAGCTTTCTTT
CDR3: CAAKTGVNTEAFF

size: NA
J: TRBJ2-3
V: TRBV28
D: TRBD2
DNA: TGTGCCAGCAGCAGCGGGGCAGCGACCGTGGATACGCAGTATTTT
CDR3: CASSSGAATVDTQYF